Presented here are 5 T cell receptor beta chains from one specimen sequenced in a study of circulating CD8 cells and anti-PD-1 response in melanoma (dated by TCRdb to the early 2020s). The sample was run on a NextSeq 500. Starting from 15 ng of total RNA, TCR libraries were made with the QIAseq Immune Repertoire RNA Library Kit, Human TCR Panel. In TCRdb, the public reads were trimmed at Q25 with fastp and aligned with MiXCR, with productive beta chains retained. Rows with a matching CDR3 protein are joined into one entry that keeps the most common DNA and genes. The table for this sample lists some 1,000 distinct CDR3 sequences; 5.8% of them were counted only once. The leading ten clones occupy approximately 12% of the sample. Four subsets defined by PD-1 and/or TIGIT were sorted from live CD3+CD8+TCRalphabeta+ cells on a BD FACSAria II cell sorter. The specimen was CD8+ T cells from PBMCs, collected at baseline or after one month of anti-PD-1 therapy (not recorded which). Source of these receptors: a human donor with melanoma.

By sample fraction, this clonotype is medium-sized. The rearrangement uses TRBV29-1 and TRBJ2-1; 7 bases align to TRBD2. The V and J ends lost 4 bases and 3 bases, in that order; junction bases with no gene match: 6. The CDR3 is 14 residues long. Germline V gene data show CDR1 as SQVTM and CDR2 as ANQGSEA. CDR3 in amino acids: CSVGSSGDYNEQFF. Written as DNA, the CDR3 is TGCAGCGTTGGTTCTAGCGGAGACTACAATGAGCAGTTCTTC.

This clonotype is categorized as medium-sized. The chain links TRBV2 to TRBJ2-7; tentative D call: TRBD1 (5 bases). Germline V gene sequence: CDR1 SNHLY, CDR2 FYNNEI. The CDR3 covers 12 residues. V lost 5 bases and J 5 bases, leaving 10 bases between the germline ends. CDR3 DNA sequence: TGTGCCAGCAGTCCCAGGGTCCACGAGCAGTACTTC. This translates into CASSPRVHEQYF.

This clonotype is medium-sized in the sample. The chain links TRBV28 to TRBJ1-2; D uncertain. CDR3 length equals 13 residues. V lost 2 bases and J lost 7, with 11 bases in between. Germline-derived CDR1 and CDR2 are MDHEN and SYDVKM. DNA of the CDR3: TGTGCCAGCAGTTTAAGTGCGGTTGGTGGCTACACCTTC. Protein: CASSLSAVGGYTF.

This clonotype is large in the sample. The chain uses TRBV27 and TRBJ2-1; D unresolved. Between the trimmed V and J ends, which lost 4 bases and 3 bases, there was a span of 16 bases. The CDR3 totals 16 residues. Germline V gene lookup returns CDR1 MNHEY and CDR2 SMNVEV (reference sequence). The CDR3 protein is CASSSPGSLYYNEQFF. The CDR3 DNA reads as TGTGCCAGCAGTTCCCCCGGGTCCCTCTACTACAATGAGCAGTTCTTC.

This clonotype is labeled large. The CDR3 reads CASSLGDQPQHF. CDR3 coding DNA: TGTGCCAGCAGCTTGGGGGATCAGCCCCAGCATTTT. The rearrangement joins TRBV5-5 to TRBJ1-5; D is uncertain. CDR1 SGHKS and CDR2 YYEKEE come from the germline V gene (reference sequence). V gave up 0 bases and J gave up 5 bases, with 3 bases separating them. The CDR3 has 12 residues.